This is a list of T cell receptor beta chains from one sample in a study of shared clonotypes between healthy human individuals. This table comes from immunoSEQ multiplex PCR, and its TCRdb copy is limited to in-frame clones, with some not included. The data hold over a million clones, with roughly 96% observed a single time. Sequencing was done on a sample of naive CD4+ T cells sorted from blood. These receptors all come from a man aged 25 to 45 in good health. CDR3s include the opening cysteine and the closing phenylalanine or tryptophan.

V gene: TRBV15; CDR3 protein: CATSIDLGVYEQYF
V gene: TRBV7-7; CDR3 protein: CASSRTEADTQYF
V gene: TRBV30; CDR3 protein: CAWSRTGFTDTQYF
V gene: TRBV20-1; CDR3 protein: CSARGGEPQYF
V gene: TRBV7-2; CDR3 protein: CASSQLGGSMETQYF
V gene: TRBV5-4; CDR3 protein: CASSLGGTGSYEQYF
V gene: TRBV28; CDR3 protein: CASSLGDLQETQYF
V gene: TRBV11-2; CDR3 protein: CASSMKGQLGGTQYF
V gene: TRBV11-2; CDR3 protein: CASSFGWAGELFF
V gene: TRBV5-4; CDR3 protein: CASSLRTNYGYTF
V gene: TRBV7-9; CDR3 protein: CASSLRQRGNEKLFF
V gene: TRBV7-3; CDR3 protein: CASSSGLAGVREQYF
V gene: TRBV5-1; CDR3 protein: CASSSLASRYEQYF
V gene: TRBV7-9; CDR3 protein: CASSPNRGRETQYF
V gene: TRBV7-2; CDR3 protein: CASSLEFQKLAGGVDTQYF
V gene: TRBV6-5; CDR3 protein: CASSPGQGRYEQYF
V gene: TRBV7-3; CDR3 protein: CASSLTGREANYGYTF
V gene: TRBV6-5; CDR3 protein: CASTINRGHQPQHF
V gene: TRBV5-4; CDR3 protein: CASSWAQRNTEAFF
V gene: TRBV28; CDR3 protein: CASSLRDRSKAQHF
V gene: TRBV30; CDR3 protein: CAWSVSRENIQYF
V gene: TRBV6-6; CDR3 protein: CASSLISGNYGYTF
V gene: TRBV28; CDR3 protein: CASKGDLRSGANVLTF
V gene: TRBV7-6; CDR3 protein: CASSLDYSTNEQFF
V gene: TRBV28; CDR3 protein: CASSPRDRSYEQYF
V gene: TRBV27; CDR3 protein: CASSYQGMQPQHF
V gene: TRBV9; CDR3 protein: CASSPVVGGDYNEQFF
V gene: TRBV11-2; CDR3 protein: CASSPGTSGRNQGTQYF
V gene: TRBV25-1; CDR3 protein: CASSEYTYGYTF
V gene: TRBV5-4; CDR3 protein: CASSLTSGEQYF